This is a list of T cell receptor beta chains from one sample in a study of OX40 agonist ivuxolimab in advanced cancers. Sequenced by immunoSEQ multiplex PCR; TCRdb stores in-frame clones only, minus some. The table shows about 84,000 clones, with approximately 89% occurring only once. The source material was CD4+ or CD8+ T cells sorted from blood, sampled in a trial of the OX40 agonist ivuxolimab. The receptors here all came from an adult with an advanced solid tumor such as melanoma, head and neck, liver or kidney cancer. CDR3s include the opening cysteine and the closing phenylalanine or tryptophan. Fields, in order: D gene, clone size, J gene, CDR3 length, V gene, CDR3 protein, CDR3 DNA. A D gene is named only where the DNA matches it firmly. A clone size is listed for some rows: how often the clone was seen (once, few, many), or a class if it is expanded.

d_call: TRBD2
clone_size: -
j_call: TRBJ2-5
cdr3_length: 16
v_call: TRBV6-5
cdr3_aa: CASSYSSSGGGETQYF
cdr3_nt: TGTGCCAGCAGTTACTCGAGTAGCGGGGGAGGAGAGACCCAGTACTTC

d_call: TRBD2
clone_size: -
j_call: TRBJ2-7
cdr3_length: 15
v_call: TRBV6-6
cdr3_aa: CASMTSGALSYEQYF
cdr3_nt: TGTGCCAGCATGACAAGCGGGGCGCTCTCCTACGAGCAGTACTTC

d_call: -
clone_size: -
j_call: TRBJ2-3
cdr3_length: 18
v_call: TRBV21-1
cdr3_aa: CASSKEPGLAGGPHTQYF
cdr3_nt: TGTGCCAGCAGCAAAGAGCCCGGACTAGCGGGGGGGCCACATACGCAGTATTTT

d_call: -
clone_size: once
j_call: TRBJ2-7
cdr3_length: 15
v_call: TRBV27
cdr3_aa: CASSFTPSQQDEQYF
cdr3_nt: TGTGCCAGCAGTTTCACCCCTAGCCAGCAGGACGAGCAGTACTTC

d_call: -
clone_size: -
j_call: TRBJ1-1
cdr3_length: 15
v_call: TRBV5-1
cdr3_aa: CASSSGLSENTEAFF
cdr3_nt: TGCGCCAGCAGCTCGGGCTTGAGTGAGAACACTGAAGCTTTCTTT

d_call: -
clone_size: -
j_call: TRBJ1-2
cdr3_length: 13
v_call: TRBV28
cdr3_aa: CASSLWGEYGYTF
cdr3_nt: TGTGCCAGCAGTTTATGGGGGGAATATGGCTACACCTTC

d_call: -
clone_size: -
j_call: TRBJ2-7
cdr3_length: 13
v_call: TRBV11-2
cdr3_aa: CASSFRQAYEQYF
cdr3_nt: TGTGCCAGCAGCTTCCGACAGGCCTACGAGCAGTACTTC

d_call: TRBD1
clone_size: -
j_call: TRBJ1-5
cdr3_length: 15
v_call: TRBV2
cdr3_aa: CASRRGDRVGQPQHF
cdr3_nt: TGTGCCAGCAGGAGGGGGGACAGGGTAGGTCAGCCCCAGCATTTT

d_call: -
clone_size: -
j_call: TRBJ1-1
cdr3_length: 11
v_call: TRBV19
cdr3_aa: CASSIGTKAFF
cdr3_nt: TGTGCCAGTAGTATCGGGACGAAGGCTTTCTTT

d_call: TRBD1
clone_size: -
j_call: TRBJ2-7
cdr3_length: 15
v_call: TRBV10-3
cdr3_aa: CAIRETGEFPYEQYF
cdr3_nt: TGTGCCATCAGAGAGACAGGGGAGTTTCCTTACGAGCAGTACTTC

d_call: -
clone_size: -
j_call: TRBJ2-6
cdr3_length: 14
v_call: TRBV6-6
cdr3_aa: CASRQGSGANVLTF
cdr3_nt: TGTGCCAGCAGACAGGGCTCTGGGGCCAACGTCCTGACTTTC

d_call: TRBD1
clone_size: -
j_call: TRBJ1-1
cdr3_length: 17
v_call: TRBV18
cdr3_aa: CASSPLRQGAVNTEAFF
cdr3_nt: TGTGCCAGCTCACCGCTTCGACAGGGGGCCGTGAACACTGAAGCTTTCTTT

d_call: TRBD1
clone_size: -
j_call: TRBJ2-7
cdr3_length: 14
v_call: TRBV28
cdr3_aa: CASSEPGQRAEQYF
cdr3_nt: TGTGCCAGCAGTGAACCGGGACAGCGAGCGGAGCAGTACTTC

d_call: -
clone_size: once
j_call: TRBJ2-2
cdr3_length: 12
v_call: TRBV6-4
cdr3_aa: CATRQPTGELFF
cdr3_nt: TGTGCCACCCGACAGCCGACCGGGGAGCTGTTTTTT

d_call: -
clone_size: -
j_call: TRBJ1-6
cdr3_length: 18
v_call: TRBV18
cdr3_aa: CASSPKGPGIGSNSPLHF
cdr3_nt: TGTGCCAGCTCACCAAAAGGACCAGGGATAGGAAGTAATTCACCCCTCCACTTT

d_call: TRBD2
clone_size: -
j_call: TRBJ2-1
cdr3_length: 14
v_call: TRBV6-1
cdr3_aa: CASSTSGTFNEQFF
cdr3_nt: TGTGCCAGCAGTACTAGCGGGACTTTCAATGAGCAGTTCTTC